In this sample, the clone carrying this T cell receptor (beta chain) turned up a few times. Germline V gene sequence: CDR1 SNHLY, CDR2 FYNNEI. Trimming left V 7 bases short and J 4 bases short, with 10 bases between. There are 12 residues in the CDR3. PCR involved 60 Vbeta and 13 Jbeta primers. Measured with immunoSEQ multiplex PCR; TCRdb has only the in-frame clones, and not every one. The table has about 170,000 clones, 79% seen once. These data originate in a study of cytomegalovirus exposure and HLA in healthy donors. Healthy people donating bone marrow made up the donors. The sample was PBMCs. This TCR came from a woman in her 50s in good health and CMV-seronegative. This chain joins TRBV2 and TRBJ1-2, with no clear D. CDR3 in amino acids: CASKGSGYGYTF. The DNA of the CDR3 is TGTGCCAGCAAAGGCAGCGGCTATGGCTACACCTTC.